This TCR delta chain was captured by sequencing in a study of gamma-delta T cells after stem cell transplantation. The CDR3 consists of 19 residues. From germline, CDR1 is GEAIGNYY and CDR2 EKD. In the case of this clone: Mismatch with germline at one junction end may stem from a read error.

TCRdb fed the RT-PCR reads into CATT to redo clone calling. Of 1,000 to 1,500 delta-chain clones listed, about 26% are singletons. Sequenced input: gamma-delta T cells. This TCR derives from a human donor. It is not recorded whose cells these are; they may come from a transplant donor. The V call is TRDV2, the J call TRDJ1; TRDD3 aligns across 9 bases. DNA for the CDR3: TGTGCCCGTGACACCGTTAACAACCCCCTATACTGGGGGAGGGCAAAACTCATCTTT. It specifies CARDTVNNPLYWGRAKLIF.